This record covers a single T cell receptor (beta chain). CDR1 and CDR2 from the germline V gene are PRHDT and FYEKMQ (reference sequence). V trimming: 5 bases; J trimming: 6 bases; junction bases outside the gene matches: 9. This CDR3 is 14 amino acids long. Data came from immunoSEQ multiplex PCR; TCRdb stores just in-frame clones and leaves some out. Altogether nearly 80,000 clones are present, 96% being singletons, with the ten largest covering 0.3% to 0.35%. This record belongs to a study of technical replicates of blood from four donors. The TCR was taken from a human donor in good health. The rearrangement joins TRBV13 to TRBJ2-7; 8 positions match TRBD1. The sequencing input was T cells isolated from PBMCs. The CDR3 reads CASSPGQGGSEQYF. The CDR3 DNA reads as TGTGCCAGCAGCCCCGGACAGGGCGGGTCCGAGCAGTACTTC.